This is a list of T cell receptor beta chains from one sample in a study of blood T cell repertoires in COVID-19. The repertoire was sequenced with immunoSEQ multiplex PCR; TCRdb's copy has only in-frame clones and lacks some. Among a few hundred thousand clones listed, around nine tenths were seen once. Material: peripheral blood. All receptors derive from a woman in her 30s with COVID-19, enrolled during active disease. Each CDR3 is given with its conserved first and last residue. Fields, in order: V gene, J gene, CDR3 protein.

>TRBV2|TRBJ1-4
CASSAMTGGNEKLFF
>TRBV12-3/TRBV12-4|TRBJ1-2
CASITQGNYGYTF
>TRBV6-1|TRBJ1-2
CASSDPFVGYTF
>TRBV4-1|TRBJ2-7
CASSQDRRLAGLEQYF
>TRBV19|TRBJ2-7
CASRNRQGGNEQYF
>TRBV7-2|TRBJ2-1
CASQPGSGSSYNEQFF
>TRBV2|TRBJ1-5
CASSVRGGNQPQHF
>TRBV10-3|TRBJ1-6
CATWTGSSYNSPLHF
>TRBV14|TRBJ1-2
CASSQVTGFSGYTF
>TRBV7-3|TRBJ2-1
CASSSATSGRSNEQFF
>TRBV9|TRBJ1-1
CASSAGSNTEAFF
>TRBV6-1|TRBJ2-7
CASSEGGLVIGEQYF
>TRBV24-1|TRBJ2-3
CATSDLAEPGATQYF
>TRBV10-3|TRBJ1-1
CAISAPDRGRTEAFF
>TRBV9|TRBJ1-1
CASSVLDRNTEAFF
>TRBV19|TRBJ1-1
CASSIGGGLTQVWAFF
>TRBV3-1/TRBV3-2|TRBJ1-3
CASSQRQGHSDYDSGNTIYF
>TRBV2|TRBJ1-3
CASRPPHSGNTIYF
>TRBV24-1|TRBJ2-7
CATSDLPDRVRAYEQYF
>TRBV18|TRBJ2-3
CASSPGQGRRDTQYF
>TRBV30|TRBJ1-1
CAWSGMGGQNTEAFF
>TRBV7-2|TRBJ1-4
CASSIVTGEKLFF
>TRBV4-1|TRBJ1-5
CASSRGIDNQPQHF
>TRBV6-2/TRBV6-3|TRBJ2-7
CASSYSKLTGGLGEQYF
>TRBV7-3|TRBJ2-5
CASSPGVSRIGETQYF
>TRBV24-1|TRBJ2-1
CATSDVSGNYNEQFF
>TRBV9|TRBJ2-1
CASSVGATPSYNEQFF
>TRBV2|TRBJ1-5
CASRLRTGRNQPQHF
>TRBV6-5|TRBJ2-1
CASSRTRLAEQFF
>TRBV2|TRBJ2-1
CASSSLAGNEQFF
>TRBV5-6|TRBJ1-5
CASTLAGIDNQPQHF
>TRBV7-9|TRBJ1-1
CASSFTLQKEGTEAFF